Following are 22 T cell receptor beta chains from one sample sequenced in a study of T-cell memory formation after mild COVID-19. TCRdb reprocessed the 5' RACE reads with MiXCR, giving one entry per CDR3 protein. The top ten hold 2% to 2.5% of the sample, which has approximately 150,000 distinct CDR3 sequences, approximately 21% seen once. The sample was PBMCs or a T cell subset sorted from them (not recorded which). These receptors all come from an adult woman who had mild COVID-19 (a few samples of this study predate the infection). Cell type and time point are not known.

This clonotype was seen only a few times. The chain links TRBV7-2 to TRBJ2-7; TRBD2 matches at 15 bases. Germline CDR1 is SGHTA and CDR2 is FQGNSA. J gave up 7 bases and V 2 bases, and 18 bases lay outside the gene matches. The CDR3 has 20 amino acids. The CDR3 nucleotides are TGTGCCAGCAGCTTAACAGGACCCGGGACTAGCGGGAGGAGCCTACGGGAGCAGTACTTC. This codes for CASSLTGPGTSGRSLREQYF.

This clonotype was seen a handful of times. The chain carries TRBV12-3 or TRBV12-4 and TRBJ1-1; D gene unclear. V lost 4 bases to trimming and J lost 6 bases, with 6 bases between them. The CDR3 contains 11 residues. Written as DNA, the CDR3 is TGTGCCAGCAGTTCGTCGGCTGAAGCTTTCTTT. Translation: CASSSSAEAFF.

In its sample, this clonotype was seen a few times. Here the CDR3 reads CASSGTDNEQFF. In nucleotides, the CDR3 is TGCGCCAGCAGCGGTACAGACAATGAGCAGTTCTTC. The chain is built from TRBV5-1 and TRBJ2-1; D is ambiguous. This CDR3 is built from 12 residues. CDR1 and CDR2 from the germline V gene are SGHRS and YFSETQ. Trimming cost V 4 bases and J 5 bases, with 7 bases left between them. Full variable domain (missing parts from reference TRBV5-1 and TRBJ2-1): KAGVTQTPRYLIKTRGQQVTLSCSPISGHRSVSWYQQTPGQGLQFLFEYFSETQRNKGNFPGRFSGRQFSNSRSEMNVSTLELGDSALYLCASSGTDNEQFFGPGTRLTVL.

The rearrangement joins TRBV6-5 to TRBJ2-6; TRBD1 or TRBD2 may be the D gene (6 bases each). CDR3 length: 15 amino acids. Germline-derived CDR1 and CDR2 are MNHEY and SVGAGI. The V and J ends lost 6 bases and 2 bases respectively, with 11 bases between them. The CDR3 loop reads CASSRRGAGANVLTF. Here the CDR3 DNA reads TGTGCCAGCAGCCGGAGGGGGGCTGGGGCCAACGTCCTGACTTTC.

This clonotype has a handful of counts. The rearrangement uses TRBV10-3 and TRBJ1-3; D remains unclear. The length of the CDR3 is 16 residues. V was cut by 6 bases and J by 2 bases, with 17 bases left in between. CDR1 ENHRY and CDR2 SYGVKD come from the germline V gene. CDR3: CAIRAHSQYPGNTIYF. The CDR3 DNA follows: TGTGCCATCAGGGCTCATAGCCAGTATCCTGGAAACACCATATATTTT.

The chain combines TRBV11-3 with TRBJ2-3, with unresolved D. This CDR3 has 14 amino acids. Germline V gene sequence: CDR1 SGHNT, CDR2 YENEEA. The V and J ends lost 4 bases and 6 bases respectively, with 14 bases between them. The CDR3 DNA reads as TGTGCCAGCAGCTCCAATGGCAGCCCGGATACGCAGTATTTT. As protein: CASSSNGSPDTQYF.

The chain links TRBV2 to TRBJ2-7; D ambiguous. The CDR3 contains 14 residues. With 4 bases removed from V and 2 bases from J, the gap between germline ends came to 12 bases. Germline CDR1 reads SNHLY; CDR2 reads FYNNEI. DNA for the CDR3: TGTGCCAGCAGTGCCGGACCCAGCCCCTACGAGCAGTACTTC. Translated, it gives CASSAGPSPYEQYF.

The chain employs TRBV5-1 and TRBJ1-1; D is ambiguous. The CDR3 sequence is 11 residues long. Germline-derived CDR1 and CDR2 are SGHRS and YFSETQ. Trimming removed 6 bases at V and 4 bases at J, with 7 bases between. Written as DNA, the CDR3 is TGCGCCAGCATTAAGGTCACTGAAGCTTTCTTT. Amino acid sequence: CASIKVTEAFF.

V and J are TRBV19 and TRBJ2-1, with D perhaps matching TRBD2 (5 bases). Germline assignment: CDR1 LNHDA and CDR2 SQIVND (reference sequence). The CDR3 is 16 amino acids. V was pared by 6 bases and J by 5 bases, with 20 bases between. In nucleotides, the CDR3 is TGTGCCAGTAGGGAGATACACGAGGGCCTGCACAATGAGCAGTTCTTC. Translated: CASREIHEGLHNEQFF.

This clonotype was detected a few times. The chain joins TRBV29-1 to TRBJ2-3; D is undetermined. This CDR3 spans 13 amino acids. Germline V gene lookup returns CDR1 SQVTM and CDR2 ANQGSEA. The V end lost 7 bases, the J end lost 0 bases, and 11 bases lay between the germline ends. The CDR3 nucleotides are TGCAGCGCCAGAGCCCCCAGCACAGATACGCAGTATTTT. It yields the protein CSARAPSTDTQYF.

The chain has TRBV11-2 and TRBJ2-5; possible D gene TRBD2, 5 bases. V shed 5 bases and J shed 7 bases, with 17 bases lying between them. The V gene's germline CDR1 is SGHAT and CDR2 FQNNGV. The CDR3 is made up of 14 amino acids. The CDR3: CASSPRHREGTQYF. The CDR3 nucleotides read TGTGCCAGCAGCCCCAGACACCGCGAGGGGACCCAGTACTTC.

This clonotype occurred a few times. V and J are TRBV20-1 and TRBJ2-7, with 8 bases fitting TRBD1. The CDR3 has 15 amino acids. Losses at the gene ends were 0 bases for V and 1 base for J; bases not matched to a gene: 5. Germline V gene data show CDR1 as DFQATT and CDR2 as SNEGSKA (reference sequence). CDR3 in amino acids: CSARDGQGASYEQYF. The CDR3 DNA reads as TGCAGTGCTAGAGATGGGCAGGGGGCATCCTACGAGCAGTACTTC.

There are a few counts of this clonotype. The rearrangement joins TRBV11-2 to TRBJ2-3; maybe TRBD1 (5 bases). V gave up 0 bases and J gave up 2 bases, with 9 bases separating them. The CDR3 sequence is 15 residues long. Germline V lookup: CDR1 SGHAT, CDR2 FQNNGV. CDR3 coding DNA: TGTGCCAGCAGCTTAGATCAGGGCCACACAGATACGCAGTATTTT. Its translation: CASSLDQGHTDTQYF. Together with reference TRBV11-2 and TRBJ2-3, the CDR3 gives the full variable domain: EAGVAQSPRYKIIEKRQSVAFWCNPISGHATLYWYQQILGQGPKLLIQFQNNGVVDDSQLPKDRFSAERLKGVDSTLKIQPAKLEDSAVYLCASSLDQGHTDTQYFGPGTRLTVL.

The rearrangement uses TRBV12-3 or TRBV12-4 and TRBJ2-1, with D hard to call. The CDR3 covers 18 residues. V was pared by 5 bases and J by 0 bases, with 20 bases between. The chain's CDR3 is CASSPMGGPSLSYNEQFF. The CDR3 DNA reads TGTGCCAGCAGTCCGATGGGTGGACCCTCCCTCTCCTACAATGAGCAGTTCTTC.

This clonotype appeared a few times. The rearrangement links TRBV7-6 to TRBJ2-1, with TRBD1 as a possible D gene (6 bases). The CDR3 covers 15 residues. Germline V CDR1 and CDR2: SGHVS, FNYEAQ. V was cut by 4 bases and J by 7 bases, with 17 bases left in between. The CDR3 protein is CASSSRHSQGNEQFF. For the CDR3, the DNA is TGTGCCAGCAGCTCCCGACATTCACAGGGTAATGAGCAGTTCTTC.

This clonotype showed up many times. This chain connects TRBV5-1 to TRBJ2-2; D is perhaps TRBD1 (5 bases). The CDR3 consists of 14 residues. V was trimmed by 5 bases and J by 4 bases, leaving 12 bases between them. Germline V gives CDR1 SGHRS, CDR2 YFSETQ. The CDR3 nucleotides are TGCGCCAGCAGATTTGGGGCAAGCACCGGGGAGCTGTTTTTT. The encoded protein is CASRFGASTGELFF. The whole variable domain, remainder taken from reference TRBV5-1 and TRBJ2-2, is KAGVTQTPRYLIKTRGQQVTLSCSPISGHRSVSWYQQTPGQGLQFLFEYFSETQRNKGNFPGRFSGRQFSNSRSEMNVSTLELGDSALYLCASRFGASTGELFFGEGSRLTVL.

This chain connects TRBV24-1 to TRBJ2-3; a possible D gene is TRBD1 (6 bases). This CDR3 spans 15 amino acids. The V end was cut by 5 bases, the J end by 2 bases, with 13 bases between. The germline CDR1 and CDR2 sequences are KGHDR and SFDVKD. The CDR3 DNA is TGTGCCACCAGTGCTCCCCAGGGGACCACAGATACGCAGTATTTT. It specifies CATSAPQGTTDTQYF.

The CDR3 loop is CASSSRTGTGGGYTF. The CDR3 DNA sequence: TGCGCCAGCAGCTCACGGACCGGGACAGGGGGCGGCTACACCTTC. The chain joins TRBV5-1 to TRBJ1-2, with 12 bases identical to TRBD1. Germline values: CDR1 SGHRS, CDR2 YFSETQ. The CDR3 length is 15 residues. The J segment lost 8 bases and the V segment lost 3 bases, leaving 8 bases of the junction unmatched.

This clonotype was seen more than once but under ten times. V usage is TRBV12-3 or TRBV12-4 and J usage is TRBJ2-2; no clear D. The CDR3 has 12 amino acids. V was pared by 6 bases and J by 4 bases, with 6 bases between. The CDR3 is CASSPPTGELFF. The CDR3 DNA follows: TGTGCCAGCAGCCCCCCCACCGGGGAGCTGTTTTTT.

The V call is TRBV10-3, the J call TRBJ2-2; no clear D gene. There are 12 residues in the CDR3. Germline V gene sequence: CDR1 ENHRY, CDR2 SYGVKD. Trimming pared 6 bases from V and 2 bases from J, leaving 4 bases between. The chain's CDR3 is CAIRQNTGELFF. CDR3 sequence (DNA): TGTGCCATCAGACAAAACACCGGGGAGCTGTTTTTT.

This clonotype was detected only a few times. The chain carries TRBV6-2 or TRBV6-3 and TRBJ1-1; the match to TRBD1 covers 7 bases. The CDR3 is 13 amino acids. CDR1 is MNHEY, CDR2 SVGEGT, per germline. V shed 5 bases, J shed 11 bases, and the junction held 11 bases outside the gene matches. As DNA, the CDR3 is TGTGCCAGCAGTCTTCAATCCGGGACAGAGGCTTTCTTT. Protein product: CASSLQSGTEAFF.

V is TRBV4-1 and J is TRBJ2-4, with D perhaps matching TRBD1 (7 bases). Deletions cut 5 bases from V and 0 bases from J, with 14 bases between. CDR3 length: 16 residues. Germline CDR1 reads MGHRA; CDR2 reads YSYEKL. The CDR3 nucleotides are TGCGCCAGCAGCTTACGACAGGGACTAGCCAAAAACATTCAGTACTTC. It encodes CASSLRQGLAKNIQYF.